This TCR beta chain originates from a study of blood T cell repertoires in COVID-19. Study information: Collection of acute and convalescent COVID-19 samples took place in the United States, Italy and Spain. T cells, B-cell-depleted T cells, or PBMCs supplied cDNA or gDNA.

In Cohort 3, a recovered donor had either two negative PCRs, clearance, or symptom resolution. In the original processing: The assay estimated nucleated cells by amplifying reference gene primers. Libraries were prepared by immunoSEQ multiplex PCR; TCRdb keeps only in-frame clonotypes and omits some of them. V and J calls and clone size come straight from that table; D and trimming were deduced from the DNA. The repertoire holds approximately 180,000 clones, with approximately 85% as singletons. The CDR3 covers 17 residues. The germline V gene encodes CDR1 SGHTA and CDR2 FQGNSA. V shed 5 bases and J 0 bases; nucleotides not matched to a gene: 10.

The TCR comes from a man between 40 and 49 years old who had recovered from COVID-19. The specimen sequenced was PBMCs or T cells enriched from blood (not recorded which). The chain employs TRBV7-2 and TRBJ2-1; 7 bases are shared with TRBD2. The DNA for the CDR3 is TGTGCCAGCAGCCTCAGCCCCGGCGGGAGCTCCTACAATGAGCAGTTCTTC. Amino acids: CASSLSPGGSSYNEQFF.